Below are 9 T cell receptor beta chains sequenced from a single sample in a study of blood T cell repertoires in COVID-19. Here immunoSEQ multiplex PCR was the method, and the copy in TCRdb shows in-frame clones only, minus some. The sample yields approximately 250,000 clones, over 80% seen once. Material: peripheral blood. All receptors come from a man in his sixties who had recovered from COVID-19.

This clone was picked up a small number of times. The chain joins TRBV28 to TRBJ1-6; D not certain. The CDR3 extends over 15 amino acids. The ends were cut back, 6 bases at V and 14 bases at J, with 23 bases in the middle. The germline V gene has CDR1 MDHEN and CDR2 SYDVKM. CDR3 amino acids: CASRTPRSPHRSLHF. The CDR3 DNA reads TGTGCCAGCAGAACCCCGAGGTCCCCCCATCGCTCCCTCCACTTT.

The chain carries TRBV27 and TRBJ1-2; TRBD1 matches 8 bases. This CDR3 is 13 amino acids long. CDR1 is MNHEY and CDR2 is SMNVEV in the germline V gene (reference sequence). V was clipped by 5 bases and J by 3 bases; unmatched bases: 2. The CDR3 bases are TGTGCCAGCAGTCCGACAGGGGACTATGGCTACACCTTC. Translating gives CASSPTGDYGYTF.

In its sample, this clone was seen a few times. The chain recombines TRBV7-8 with TRBJ2-7, with 7 bases matching TRBD1. The CDR3 consists of 16 residues. With V trimmed by 6 bases and J by 6 bases, 17 bases remained unmatched. CDR1 is SGHVS, CDR2 FQNEAQ, per germline. CDR3: CASSPDAGTEASEQYF. For the CDR3, the DNA is TGTGCCAGCAGTCCAGACGCCGGGACAGAGGCCTCCGAGCAGTACTTC.

Notes on this clone: The same CDR3 arises from other DNA sequences in this sample as well. The V and J genes are TRBV6-1 and TRBJ1-2, with a weak D call TRBD1 (5 bases). The ends were cut back, 2 bases at V and 2 bases at J, with 6 bases in the middle. This CDR3 comprises 13 residues. The germline CDR1 and CDR2 sequences are MNHNS and SASEGT. The CDR3: CASSESGNYGYTF. CDR3 DNA sequence: TGTGCCAGCAGTGAATCAGGGAACTATGGCTACACCTTC.

The chain recombines TRBV27 with TRBJ1-2; D remains ambiguous. Germline CDR1 is MNHEY and CDR2 is SMNVEV (reference sequence). This CDR3 is 13 amino acids long. V was clipped by 2 bases and J by 2 bases, with 6 bases between them. DNA for the CDR3: TGTGCCAGCAGTTTAAGGGAGAACTATGGCTACACCTTC. This sequence encodes CASSLRENYGYTF.

This sequence joins TRBV7-9 and TRBJ2-7; the match to TRBD2 covers 12 bases. Trimming at V came to 4 bases and at J to 2 bases, leaving 6 bases not matched to a gene. The CDR3 spans 16 residues. In germline, CDR1 is SEHNR, CDR2 FQNEAQ (reference sequence). The CDR3 region is CASSSLRTSGTYEQYF. CDR3 DNA: TGTGCCAGCAGCTCGCTTCGGACTAGCGGGACCTACGAGCAGTACTTC.

The chain combines TRBV9 with TRBJ2-1, with a possible D match to TRBD1 (5 bases). The CDR3 loop spans 15 amino acids. CDR1 is SGDLS, CDR2 YYNGEE, per germline. Trimming pared 0 bases from V and 5 bases from J, leaving 12 bases between. The CDR3 DNA reads as TGTGCCAGCAGCGTAGGGCAGGGTAGAAACAATGAGCAGTTCTTC. Amino acids: CASSVGQGRNNEQFF.

The V call is TRBV28, the J call TRBJ1-5, with 8 bases that match TRBD1. V was pared by 6 bases and J by 8 bases, with 9 bases of the junction left unmatched. This CDR3 has 14 amino acids. Germline CDR1 is MDHEN and CDR2 is SYDVKM. The CDR3 sequence: CASRGQVGGKPQHF. The DNA for the CDR3 is TGTGCCAGCAGGGGACAGGTGGGGGGAAAGCCCCAGCATTTT.

This chain links TRBV7-8 with TRBJ2-1; TRBD2 matches 14 bases. This CDR3 is built from 15 residues. From germline, CDR1 is SGHVS and CDR2 FQNEAQ. V was pared by 5 bases and J by 7 bases, with 4 bases of the junction left unmatched. The DNA of the CDR3 is TGTGCCAGCAGCGCGACTAGCGGGGGGGTAAATGAGCAGTTCTTC. Encoded protein: CASSATSGGVNEQFF.